A single sample gave rise to the 29 T cell receptor beta chains below, sequenced in a study of T-cell memory formation after mild COVID-19. TCRdb processed the 5' RACE reads anew with MiXCR; each CDR3 protein has one entry. Of around 150,000 distinct CDR3 sequences listed, roughly 31% are singletons. Sequenced: PBMCs or a T cell subset sorted from them (not recorded which). Receptor source: an adult woman who had mild COVID-19 (a few samples of this study predate the infection). Cell type and time point are not known.

This chain joins TRBV18 and TRBJ1-1; D remains ambiguous. The CDR3 runs 13 residues. The germline CDR1 and CDR2 sequences are KGHSH and LQKENI. Trimming cost V 3 bases and J 7 bases, with 12 bases left between them. In nucleotides, the CDR3 is TGTGCCAGCTCACCCTCTGAACATAGTGAAGCTTTCTTT. Translated, it gives CASSPSEHSEAFF.

This clonotype came up a few times. The rearrangement uses TRBV12-3 or TRBV12-4 and TRBJ2-7; TRBD2 matches at 9 bases. There are 16 residues in the CDR3. The V segment lost 1 base and the J segment 5 bases; nucleotides outside the gene matches: 9. CDR3 residues: CASSLGLAEGGNEQYF. CDR3 coding DNA: TGTGCCAGCAGTTTAGGACTAGCGGAGGGCGGCAACGAGCAGTACTTC.

The rearrangement joins TRBV28 to TRBJ2-1, with 9 bases fitting TRBD1. Trimming at V came to 8 bases and at J to 4 bases, leaving 3 bases not matched to a gene. Germline values: CDR1 MDHEN, CDR2 SYDVKM. The CDR3 consists of 13 residues. CDR3 protein: CASWGQGYNEQFF. The CDR3 DNA follows: TGTGCCAGCTGGGGACAGGGTTACAATGAGCAGTTCTTC. Variable domain in full (rest from reference TRBV28 and TRBJ2-1): DVKVTQSSRYLVKRTGEKVFLECVQDMDHENMFWYRQDPGLGLRLIYFSYDVKMKEKGDIPEGYSVSREKKERFSLILESASTNQTSMYLCASWGQGYNEQFFGPGTRLTVL.

The V and J genes are TRBV27 and TRBJ2-7; 13 bases are shared with TRBD2. Per the germline V gene, CDR1 is MNHEY and CDR2 is SMNVEV (reference sequence). With 6 bases clipped from V and 2 bases from J, the junction kept 7 bases outside the gene matches. The CDR3 loop spans 16 amino acids. The CDR3 sequence is CASSPTSGGFTYEQYF. Here the CDR3 DNA reads TGTGCCAGCAGCCCGACTAGCGGGGGGTTTACCTACGAGCAGTACTTC.

This clonotype has a handful of counts. The gene calls are TRBV20-1 and TRBJ2-3; D remains ambiguous. The V gene's germline CDR1 is DFQATT and CDR2 SNEGSKA (reference sequence). There are 16 residues in the CDR3. V was pared by 0 bases and J by 1 base, with 14 bases between. CDR3 sequence: CSAREATWRRTDTQYF. CDR3 DNA: TGCAGTGCTAGAGAAGCTACTTGGCGCCGCACAGATACGCAGTATTTT.

The rearrangement joins TRBV4-3 to TRBJ2-3; D is uncertain. With 0 bases removed from V and 4 bases from J, the gap between germline ends came to 8 bases. Germline loops: CDR1 LGHNA, CDR2 YSLEER. The CDR3 extends over 14 amino acids. CDR3 loop: CASSQERSADTQYF. In nucleotides, the CDR3 is TGCGCCAGCAGCCAAGAGAGGTCTGCAGATACGCAGTATTTT.

In its sample, this clonotype was seen many times. The V call is TRBV7-2, the J call TRBJ2-1; TRBD1 agrees at 7 bases. Germline loops: CDR1 SGHTA, CDR2 FQGNSA. The CDR3 is 12 residues long. V lost 5 bases, J lost 9 bases, and 4 bases stayed unmatched. This CDR3 reads CASSHTGVEQFF. DNA for the CDR3: TGTGCCAGCAGCCATACAGGGGTTGAGCAGTTCTTC.

CDR3 residues: CASSRNGQANQPQHF. CDR3 sequence (DNA): TGCGCCAGCAGCCGGAACGGACAGGCAAATCAGCCCCAGCATTTT. V and J are TRBV5-1 and TRBJ1-5; 7 bases line up with TRBD1. This CDR3 spans 15 amino acids. V dropped 4 bases and J dropped 4; count of bases not matched to a gene: 8. Germline V gene lookup returns CDR1 SGHRS and CDR2 YFSETQ.

The V call is TRBV4-3, the J call TRBJ2-3; the D is unclear. The CDR3 is 15 amino acids. The germline V gene has CDR1 LGHNA and CDR2 YSLEER. V dropped 0 bases and J dropped 3 bases, with 10 bases sitting between them. The CDR3: CASSQDLRKTDTQYF. CDR3 nucleotides: TGCGCCAGCAGCCAAGATTTACGGAAGACAGATACGCAGTATTTT.

The rearrangement links TRBV7-3 to TRBJ2-5; tentative D call: TRBD2 (6 bases). CDR1 and CDR2 from the germline V gene are SGHTA and FQGTGA. The V end lost 5 bases, the J end lost 3 bases, and 10 bases lay between the germline ends. CDR3 length equals 13 residues. The CDR3 region has the DNA TGTGCCAGCAGCCTCGGGGGAGAAGAGACCCAGTACTTC. It is translated as CASSLGGEETQYF.

This clonotype has just a few counts. CDR3 amino acids: CASSLGDSDYSGANVLTF. Written as DNA, the CDR3 is TGTGCCAGCAGCTTGGGCGACAGCGATTACTCTGGGGCCAACGTCCTGACTTTC. The V and J genes are TRBV7-9 and TRBJ2-6, with D possibly matching TRBD1 (5 bases). The CDR3 sequence is 18 residues long. V was shortened by 3 bases and J by 0 bases, with 15 bases between the two germline ends. The germline V gene has CDR1 SEHNR and CDR2 FQNEAQ (reference sequence).

This clonotype was seen a few times. The rearrangement uses TRBV9 and TRBJ2-1, with TRBD2 matching 11 bases. J lost 4 bases, V lost 4 bases, and 4 bases had no gene match. This CDR3 has 15 amino acids. Per the germline V gene, CDR1 is SGDLS and CDR2 is YYNGEE. CDR3 DNA: TGTGCCAGCAGCTTGACTAGCGGGGCTTACAATGAGCAGTTCTTC. Its protein product is CASSLTSGAYNEQFF.

The chain uses TRBV29-1 and TRBJ1-1; 11 bases map to TRBD1. The length of the CDR3 is 14 residues. Germline V gives CDR1 SQVTM, CDR2 ANQGSEA. With 7 bases clipped from V and 2 bases from J, the junction kept 6 bases outside the gene matches. CDR3 residues: CSASWTGGNTEAFF. CDR3 coding DNA: TGCAGCGCCAGTTGGACAGGGGGCAACACTGAAGCTTTCTTT.

CDR3 in amino acids: CASSGLLAGGLNEQFF. CDR3 nucleotides: TGTGCCAGCAGCGGGCTCCTAGCGGGGGGGCTCAATGAGCAGTTCTTC. The rearrangement joins TRBV7-8 to TRBJ2-1; TRBD2 matches 12 bases. The junction had 8 bases not matched to a gene; V was cut back by 5 bases and J by 6 bases. This CDR3 comprises 16 residues. Germline lookup yields CDR1 SGHVS and CDR2 FQNEAQ.

The chain combines TRBV20-1 with TRBJ2-3; D not certain. CDR3 length: 18 residues. With 8 bases removed from V and 4 bases from J, the gap between germline ends came to 31 bases. Per the germline V gene, CDR1 is DFQATT and CDR2 is SNEGSKA (reference sequence). CDR3 protein: CSWAPPAGKRARADTQYF. In DNA, the CDR3 is TGCAGTTGGGCCCCACCGGCAGGAAAAAGAGCCCGGGCAGATACGCAGTATTTT.

The CDR3 spells CASSPRTASYEQYF. As DNA, the CDR3 is TGTGCCAGCAGTCCTCGGACAGCATCCTACGAGCAGTACTTC. The V gene is TRBV12-3 or TRBV12-4, the J gene TRBJ2-7; a possible D gene is TRBD1 (6 bases). With 5 bases removed from V and 1 base from J, the gap between germline ends came to 12 bases. The CDR3 has 14 amino acids.

This rearrangement joins TRBV6-6 to TRBJ2-7; 7 positions agree with TRBD1. Trimming removed 5 bases from V and 2 bases from J; junction bases left unmatched: 9. Germline CDR1 is MNHNY and CDR2 is SVGAGI (reference sequence). The CDR3 covers 15 residues. CDR3 nucleotide sequence: TGTGCCAGCAGTCACGGGGACAGTATGACCTACGAGCAGTACTTC. Amino acid sequence: CASSHGDSMTYEQYF.

The chain employs TRBV3-1 and TRBJ1-1; maybe TRBD1 (6 bases). V was cut by 3 bases and J by 1 base, with 9 bases left in between. CDR3 length equals 14 residues. Per germline, CDR1 LGHDT and CDR2 YNNKEL (reference sequence). CDR3 residues: CASSQQQGNTEAFF. The CDR3 region has the DNA TGTGCCAGCAGCCAGCAACAGGGGAACACTGAAGCTTTCTTT.

The J gene is TRBJ2-7, the V gene TRBV5-1; TRBD1 or TRBD2 may be the D gene (5 bases each). Germline V lookup: CDR1 SGHRS, CDR2 YFSETQ. The CDR3 contains 13 residues. V shed 4 bases and J shed 7 bases, with 15 bases lying between them. CDR3 in amino acids: CASSDRRDGEQYF. The CDR3, as DNA: TGCGCCAGCAGCGATAGACGGGACGGGGAGCAGTACTTC.

V and J are TRBV24-1 and TRBJ2-1, with D possibly TRBD2 on 6 matching bases. The CDR3 runs 15 residues. V was clipped by 10 bases and J by 0 bases, with 15 bases between them. Germline lookup yields CDR1 KGHDR and CDR2 SFDVKD. The CDR3 protein is CATRPGGSSYNEQFF. The CDR3 bases are TGTGCCACTCGCCCCGGGGGAAGCTCCTACAATGAGCAGTTCTTC.

This clonotype was counted between two and nine times. The chain is built from TRBV7-2 and TRBJ2-3; 9 nucleotides align to TRBD2. The CDR3 has 15 residues. The ends lost 3 bases at V and 4 bases at J; junction bases unmatched: 5. Germline values: CDR1 SGHTA, CDR2 FQGNSA. CDR3 nucleotide sequence: TGTGCCAGCAGCTTCGGCGGGGGGGCCTCAGATACGCAGTATTTT. It yields the protein CASSFGGGASDTQYF.

This clonotype turned up a few times. V gene TRBV5-1 combines with J gene TRBJ1-6; D gene ambiguous. The CDR3 consists of 12 residues. V shed 7 bases and J shed 5 bases, with 7 bases lying between them. CDR1 is SGHRS and CDR2 is YFSETQ in the germline V gene. The CDR3 protein is CASRRDNSPLHF. The CDR3, as DNA: TGCGCCAGCCGGAGGGATAATTCACCCCTCCACTTT.

The chain links TRBV6-2 or TRBV6-3 to TRBJ2-4, with 7 positions matching TRBD1. The CDR3 extends over 16 amino acids. Per germline, CDR1 MNHEY and CDR2 SVGEGT. V dropped 6 bases and J dropped 8; count of bases not matched to a gene: 16. CDR3 DNA sequence: TGTGCCAGCAGAGAAAGCCTGACGACAGGGAGAGACATTCAGTACTTC. Residues: CASRESLTTGRDIQYF.

This sequence joins TRBV19 and TRBJ2-7; 8 bases are shared with TRBD1. Germline CDR1 is LNHDA and CDR2 is SQIVND (reference sequence). V trimming: 6 bases; J trimming: 2 bases; junction bases outside the gene matches: 6. This CDR3 comprises 14 residues. CDR3 in amino acids: CASREGQDPYEQYF. The CDR3 coding sequence is TGTGCCAGTAGAGAGGGACAGGATCCCTACGAGCAGTACTTC.

The chain couples TRBV7-2 to TRBJ2-5, with 8 bases matching TRBD1. Germline V gives CDR1 SGHTA, CDR2 FQGNSA. This CDR3 comprises 15 residues. V was clipped by 5 bases and J by 1 base; unmatched bases: 6. CDR3 sequence (DNA): TGTGCCAGCAGCAACGGACAGGGCTTCCAAGAGACCCAGTACTTC. Protein sequence: CASSNGQGFQETQYF.

This clonotype turned up a few times. This sequence joins TRBV7-9 and TRBJ2-7; D not certain. CDR3 length: 13 amino acids. The germline CDR1 and CDR2 sequences are SEHNR and FQNEAQ (reference sequence). V gave up 3 bases and J gave up 3 bases, with 9 bases separating them. CDR3 sequence reads: CASSFGLGYEQYF. The CDR3 bases are TGTGCCAGCAGCTTCGGTTTGGGCTACGAGCAGTACTTC.

The chain recombines TRBV12-3 or TRBV12-4 with TRBJ1-6; weak D call: TRBD1 (5 bases). This CDR3 region has 14 residues. V was shortened by 2 bases and J by 5 bases, with 7 bases between the two germline ends. CDR3 amino acids: CASSLTGHNSPLHF. CDR3 DNA sequence: TGTGCCAGCAGTTTAACGGGGCATAATTCACCCCTCCACTTT.

This clonotype has more than one count but fewer than ten. The chain employs TRBV5-1 and TRBJ2-5; TRBD1 aligns across 9 bases. Germline lookup yields CDR1 SGHRS and CDR2 YFSETQ. Trimming removed 5 bases from V and 2 bases from J; junction bases left unmatched: 1. The CDR3 spans 13 residues. The CDR3 sequence: CASRTGGQETQYF. The DNA for the CDR3 is TGCGCCAGCAGGACAGGGGGGCAAGAGACCCAGTACTTC. Using reference TRBV5-1 and TRBJ2-5 for the parts outside the CDR3, the full variable domain is KAGVTQTPRYLIKTRGQQVTLSCSPISGHRSVSWYQQTPGQGLQFLFEYFSETQRNKGNFPGRFSGRQFSNSRSEMNVSTLELGDSALYLCASRTGGQETQYFGPGTRLLVL.

The J gene is TRBJ2-3, the V gene TRBV20-1, with 9 bases identical to TRBD2. Germline CDR1 DFQATT, CDR2 SNEGSKA (reference sequence). Trimming removed 3 bases from V and 4 bases from J; junction bases left unmatched: 5. This CDR3 region has 14 residues. This CDR3 is CSASGTSGPDTQYF. The CDR3 nucleotides read TGCAGTGCTAGTGGCACTAGCGGGCCAGATACGCAGTATTTT.